This record looks at one T cell receptor (beta chain) sequence and its context. Its antigen is unidentified. Germline CDR1 reads MGHRA; CDR2 reads YSYEKL. The CDR3 runs to 15 residues. Trimming stripped 8 bases from V and 0 bases from J, with 15 bases between. This entry is derived from a study of shared clonotypes between healthy human individuals. Notes on the study in general: The study's rarefaction showed incomplete sorted-subset sequencing despite large depth.

Here immunoSEQ multiplex PCR was the method, and the copy in TCRdb shows in-frame clones only, minus some. The data contain about 710,000 clones, 55% to 75% of them singletons. Sequencing was performed on memory CD4+ T cells sorted from blood. Sample subset: CD45RA-negative fraction. The TCR was taken from a young woman in good health. The genes are TRBV4-1 and TRBJ2-3; the D is unclear. The CDR3 loop is CASGSGSASTDTQYF. The DNA for the CDR3 is TGCGCCAGCGGCTCTGGGTCAGCAAGCACAGATACGCAGTATTTT.